This TCR beta chain was recorded in a study of T cell repertoires in cytomegalovirus infection. Study-wide findings and caveats: The ex vivo response showed dominance by HLA-C-restricted CMV-specific TCR beta clonotypes.

This clonotype was detected ten times or more. Its target is not known. The V gene end was trimmed by 6 bases and the J gene end by 5 bases; junction bases not matched to a gene: 6. From germline, CDR1 is LNHDA and CDR2 SQIVND (reference sequence). The CDR3 length is 17 residues. Using its own MiXCR run on the reads, TCRdb lists one record per CDR3 protein. Of about 360,000 distinct CDR3 sequences listed, less than 20% are singletons. The chain combines TRBV19 with TRBJ2-6, with 14 positions matching TRBD2. The sample consisted of PBMCs. The origin of this receptor is a human donor in good health (CMV status not recorded). Some clones in this sample may be carry-over from other donors' samples. CDR3 in amino acids: CASRRLAGGNWANVLTF. DNA for the CDR3: TGTGCCAGTAGGAGACTAGCGGGAGGGAACTGGGCCAACGTCCTGACTTTC.